Presented here are 21 T cell receptor beta chains from one specimen sequenced in a study of monozygotic twins with inflammatory bowel disease. TCRdb reprocessed the 5' RACE reads and keeps a single row for each CDR3 protein, giving no DNA. The specimen's table records approximately 300,000 distinct CDR3 sequences. Source material: blood. All receptors come from a human donor with ulcerative colitis or Crohn's disease, or a healthy co-twin of an affected twin (not recorded which).

This sequence joins TRBV7-2 and TRBJ1-6. Germline lookup yields CDR1 SGHTA and CDR2 FQGNSA. The CDR3 spans 15 residues. The CDR3 loop reads CASSRTAGLNSPLHF.

J is TRBJ2-7 and V is TRBV5-6; TCRdb's D call, TRBD1, is unchecked because there is no DNA. The CDR3 loop spans 13 amino acids. Germline values: CDR1 SGHDT, CDR2 YYEEEE. CDR3 amino acids: CASSPPSSHEQYF.

The rearrangement joins TRBV12-3 or TRBV12-4 to TRBJ2-7; TCRdb's D call of TRBD2 is untestable without DNA. This CDR3 comprises 12 residues. Here the CDR3 reads CASSWDFYEQYF.

The chain carries TRBV7-8 and TRBJ1-6; TCRdb's D gene call, TRBD1, goes unchecked for lack of DNA. Per germline, CDR1 SGHVS and CDR2 FQNEAQ. This CDR3 contains 18 residues. CDR3 sequence reads: CASSLAGLGSGFGSPLHF.

The CDR3 reads CASSIVAGEYTEAFF. The chain employs TRBV19 and TRBJ1-1; TCRdb's D call, TRBD1, is unchecked because there is no DNA. CDR1 and CDR2 from the germline V gene are LNHDA and SQIVND (reference sequence). This CDR3 spans 15 amino acids.

This CDR3 is CASRDRQDNEQFF. V is TRBV28 and J is TRBJ2-1; no DNA is available, so the TRBD1 call from TCRdb remains unchecked. CDR3 length equals 13 residues. Germline V CDR1 and CDR2: MDHEN, SYDVKM.

This chain joins TRBV29-1 and TRBJ2-7; without DNA, the TCRdb call of TRBD1 cannot be checked. Looked up from germline, CDR1 is SQVTM and CDR2 is ANQGSEA. The CDR3 extends over 13 amino acids. CDR3 sequence: CSVELGGPTEQYF.

V usage is TRBV5-1 and J usage is TRBJ2-3; TCRdb outputs TRBD1, but without DNA this stays unchecked. This CDR3 region has 15 residues. Germline V gives CDR1 SGHRS, CDR2 YFSETQ. This chain's CDR3 is CATSPGRTSTDTQYF.

The chain recombines TRBV12-3 or TRBV12-4 with TRBJ2-5; TCRdb proposes TRBD1, but this gene call is untestable without DNA. The CDR3 length is 14 residues. CDR3 amino acids: CASNYEGGAKTQYF.

The gene calls are TRBV2 and TRBJ2-7. Germline V gene data show CDR1 as SNHLY and CDR2 as FYNNEI. This CDR3 contains 13 residues. The chain's CDR3 is CASSEAPQTKQYF.

CDR3 protein: CASSSPGQGYKYF. The V call is TRBV6-6, the J call TRBJ2-4; the TRBD1 assignment by TCRdb is unverifiable without DNA. CDR3 length: 13 residues. CDR1 is MNHNY, CDR2 SVGAGI, per germline (reference sequence).

The chain links TRBV7-2 to TRBJ2-7. CDR1 and CDR2 from the germline V gene are SGHTA and FQGNSA. CDR3 length: 15 amino acids. The CDR3 protein is CASSLPSVKTYEQYF.

The chain employs TRBV19 and TRBJ1-5. Germline V gives CDR1 LNHDA, CDR2 SQIVND (reference sequence). CDR3 length: 15 amino acids. The CDR3 loop reads CASSIQPYSNQPQHF.

The rearrangement joins TRBV12-3 or TRBV12-4 to TRBJ2-5; TCRdb selects TRBD2, and the lack of DNA leaves this call unchecked. The CDR3 sequence is 14 residues long. CDR3 sequence reads: CASSGGTRKETQYF.

This rearrangement joins TRBV10-3 to TRBJ2-2; TCRdb's D call, TRBD2, is unchecked because there is no DNA. CDR1 and CDR2 (germline): ENHRY, SYGVKD. The CDR3 spans 15 residues. The CDR3 loop is CAISGLWGATGELFF.

The chain links TRBV24-1 to TRBJ2-5; TCRdb proposes TRBD1, but this gene call is untestable without DNA. This CDR3 is 15 amino acids long. CDR1 KGHDR and CDR2 SFDVKD come from the germline V gene. CDR3 protein: CATSDQGRAQETQYF.

The chain links TRBV5-1 to TRBJ2-7; TCRdb gives TRBD1 as the D gene, but with no DNA this cannot be confirmed. Germline V CDR1 and CDR2: SGHRS, YFSETQ. This CDR3 is built from 15 residues. This CDR3 is CASSTPGQLTYEQNF. The full variable domain, rest sourced from reference TRBV5-1 and TRBJ2-7, is KAGVTQTPRYLIKTRGQQVTLSCSPISGHRSVSWYQQTPGQGLQFLFEYFSETQRNKGNFPGRFSGRQFSNSRSEMNVSTLELGDSALYLCASSTPGQLTYEQNFGPGTRLTVT.

This chain uses TRBV9 with TRBJ2-7. Per the germline V gene, CDR1 is SGDLS and CDR2 is YYNGEE. This CDR3 is 14 amino acids long. CDR3 in amino acids: CASSVGDRSYEQYF.

The chain combines TRBV30 with TRBJ2-5. Germline CDR1 reads GTSNPN; CDR2 reads SVGIG (reference sequence). CDR3 length equals 12 residues. CDR3 loop: CAWNLGQETQYF.

This chain uses TRBV18 with TRBJ2-3; TCRdb returns TRBD1, unconfirmable since there is no DNA. This CDR3 spans 14 amino acids. Germline V gene lookup returns CDR1 KGHSH and CDR2 LQKENI. CDR3 sequence reads: CASSPDRNTDTQYF.

The chain is built from TRBV9 and TRBJ1-6; TCRdb lists TRBD1, though no DNA is available to test this call. This CDR3 region has 15 residues. The germline gives CDR1 SGDLS, CDR2 YYNGEE. The CDR3 loop reads CASSGAGTGNSPLHF.